This T cell receptor (beta chain) was observed in a study of shared clonotypes between healthy human individuals. A word on this clone: The antigen remains undetermined.

TCRdb keeps only in-frame clones here, not all; method: immunoSEQ multiplex PCR. The sample carries around 600,000 clones, 85% to 95% recorded once. This CDR3 is built from 15 residues. V was cut by 4 bases and J by 5 bases, with 17 bases left in between. CDR1 is SEHNR, CDR2 FQNEAQ, per germline (reference sequence). General study results and limits: Estimated richness was generally greater in naive than memory subsets.

CD45RO-negative, CCR7-positively selected cells formed the naive CD8 fraction, excluding terminally differentiated effector memory CD45RA+ cells. All donors qualified as healthy HIV-negative adults and had experienced no recent acute infections or vaccinations. The source material was naive CD8+ T cells sorted from blood. The sequence was collected from a woman in her 30s in good health. The chain has TRBV7-9 and TRBJ2-5; a possible D gene is TRBD2 (5 bases). The CDR3 sequence is CASSSRLDRGETQYF. CDR3 sequence (DNA): TGTGCCAGCAGCTCAAGACTGGACCGAGGGGAGACCCAGTACTTC.